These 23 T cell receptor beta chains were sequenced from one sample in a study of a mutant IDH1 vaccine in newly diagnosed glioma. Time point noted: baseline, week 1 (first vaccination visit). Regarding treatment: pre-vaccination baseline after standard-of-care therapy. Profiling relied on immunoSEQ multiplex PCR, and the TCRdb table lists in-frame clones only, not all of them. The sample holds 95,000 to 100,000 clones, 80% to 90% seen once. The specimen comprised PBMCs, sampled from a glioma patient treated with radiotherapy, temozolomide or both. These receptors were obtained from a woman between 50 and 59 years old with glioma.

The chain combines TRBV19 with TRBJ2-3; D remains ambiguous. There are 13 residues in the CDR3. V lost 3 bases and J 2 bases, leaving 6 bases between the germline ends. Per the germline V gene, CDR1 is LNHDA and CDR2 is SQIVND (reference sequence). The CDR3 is CASSMTFTDTQYF. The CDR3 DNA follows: TGTGCCAGTAGTATGACTTTCACAGATACGCAGTATTTT.

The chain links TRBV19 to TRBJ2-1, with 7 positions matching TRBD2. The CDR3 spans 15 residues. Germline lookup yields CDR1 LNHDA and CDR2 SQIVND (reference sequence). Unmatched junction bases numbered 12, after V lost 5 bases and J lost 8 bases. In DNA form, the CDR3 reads TGTGCCAGTAGTCTAACCCGCGGGAGTAGGGATGAGCAGTTCTTC. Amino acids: CASSLTRGSRDEQFF.

The chain's CDR3 is CASSHLTSTDTQYF. CDR3 nucleotides: TGCGCCAGCAGCCATTTAACTAGCACAGATACGCAGTATTTT. The V gene is TRBV4-1, the J gene TRBJ2-3; no clear D. The CDR3 covers 14 residues. Between the trimmed V and J ends, which lost 3 bases and 0 bases, there was a span of 7 bases. Germline V gene data show CDR1 as MGHRA and CDR2 as YSYEKL.

The CDR3 loop is CAWSVIWQGLEDFSGNTIYF. CDR3 in DNA: TGTGCCTGGAGTGTAATATGGCAGGGCCTCGAGGATTTTTCTGGAAACACCATATATTTT. This sequence joins TRBV30 and TRBJ1-3, with a possible D match to TRBD1 (5 bases). Germline CDR1 and CDR2: GTSNPN and SVGIG (reference sequence). The V end was cut by 0 bases, the J end by 1 base, with 25 bases between. The CDR3 length is 20 residues. Using reference TRBV30 and TRBJ1-3 for the parts outside the CDR3, the full variable domain is SQTIHQWPATLVQPVGSPLSLECTVEGTSNPNLYWYRQAAGRGLQLLFYSVGIGQISSEVPQNLSASRPQDRQFILSSKKLLLSDSGFYLCAWSVIWQGLEDFSGNTIYFGEGSWLTVV.

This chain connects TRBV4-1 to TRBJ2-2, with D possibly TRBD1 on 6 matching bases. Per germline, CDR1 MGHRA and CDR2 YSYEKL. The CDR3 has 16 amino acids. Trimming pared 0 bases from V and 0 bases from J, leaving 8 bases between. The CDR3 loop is CASSQEGQSNTGELFF. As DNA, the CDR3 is TGCGCCAGCAGCCAAGAAGGACAGTCGAACACCGGGGAGCTGTTTTTT.

The CDR3 is CASSLNRGASVDYGYTF. CDR3 DNA sequence: TGTGCCAGCAGTTTAAACAGGGGAGCTAGTGTTGACTATGGCTACACCTTC. The V and J genes are TRBV28 and TRBJ1-2; 7 bases match TRBD1. This CDR3 is built from 17 residues. Germline-derived CDR1 and CDR2 are MDHEN and SYDVKM. The V segment lost 2 bases and the J segment 3 bases; nucleotides outside the gene matches: 12.

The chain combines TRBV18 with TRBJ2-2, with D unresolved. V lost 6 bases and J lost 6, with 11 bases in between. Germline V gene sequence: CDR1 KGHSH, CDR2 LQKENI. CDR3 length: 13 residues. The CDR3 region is CASSTGRAGELFF. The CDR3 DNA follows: TGTGCCAGCTCGACGGGCCGCGCCGGGGAGCTGTTTTTT.

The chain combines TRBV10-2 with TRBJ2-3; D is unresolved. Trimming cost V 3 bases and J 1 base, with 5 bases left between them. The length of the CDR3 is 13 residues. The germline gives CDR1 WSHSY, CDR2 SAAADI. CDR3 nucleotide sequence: TGCGCCAGCAGTGACCCGGGCACAGATACGCAGTATTTT. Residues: CASSDPGTDTQYF.

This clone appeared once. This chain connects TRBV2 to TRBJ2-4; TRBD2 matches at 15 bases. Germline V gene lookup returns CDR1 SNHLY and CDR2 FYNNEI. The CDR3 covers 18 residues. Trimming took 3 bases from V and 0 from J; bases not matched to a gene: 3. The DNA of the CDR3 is TGTGCCAGCAGTGACGGGACTAGCGGGGGGCTAGCCAAAAACATTCAGTACTTC. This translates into CASSDGTSGGLAKNIQYF. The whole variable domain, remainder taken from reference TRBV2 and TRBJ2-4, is EPEVTQTPSHQVTQMGQEVILRCVPISNHLYFYWYRQILGQKVEFLVSFYNNEISEKSEIFDDQFSVERPDGSNFTLKIRSTKLEDSAMYFCASSDGTSGGLAKNIQYFGAGTRLSVL.

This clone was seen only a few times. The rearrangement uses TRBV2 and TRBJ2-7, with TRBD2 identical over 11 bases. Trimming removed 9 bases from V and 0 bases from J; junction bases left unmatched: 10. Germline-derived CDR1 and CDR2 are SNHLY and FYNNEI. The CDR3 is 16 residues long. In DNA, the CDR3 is TGTGCCAGTGGTGGGACTAGCGGATTCACCTCCTACGAGCAGTACTTC. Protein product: CASGGTSGFTSYEQYF.

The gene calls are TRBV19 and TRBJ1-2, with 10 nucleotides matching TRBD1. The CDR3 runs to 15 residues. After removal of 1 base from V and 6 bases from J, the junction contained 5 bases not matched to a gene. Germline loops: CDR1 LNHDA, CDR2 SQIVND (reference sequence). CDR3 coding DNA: TGTGCCAGTAGTATAGGCTCCGGGACAGGGGATGGCTACACCTTC. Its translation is CASSIGSGTGDGYTF.

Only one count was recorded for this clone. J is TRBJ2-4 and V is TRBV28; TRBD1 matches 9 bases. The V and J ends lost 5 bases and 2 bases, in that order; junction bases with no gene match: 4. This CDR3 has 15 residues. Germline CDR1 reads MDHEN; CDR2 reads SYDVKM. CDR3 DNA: TGTGCCAGCAGTCAAACAGGGGGCACCAAAAACATTCAGTACTTC. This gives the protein CASSQTGGTKNIQYF. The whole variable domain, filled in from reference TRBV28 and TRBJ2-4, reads DVKVTQSSRYLVKRTGEKVFLECVQDMDHENMFWYRQDPGLGLRLIYFSYDVKMKEKGDIPEGYSVSREKKERFSLILESASTNQTSMYLCASSQTGGTKNIQYFGAGTRLSVL.

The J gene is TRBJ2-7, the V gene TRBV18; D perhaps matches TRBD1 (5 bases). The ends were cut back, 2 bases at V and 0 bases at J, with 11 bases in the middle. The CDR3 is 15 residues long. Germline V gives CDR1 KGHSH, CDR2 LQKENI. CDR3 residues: CASSPEQASSYEQYF. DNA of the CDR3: TGTGCCAGCTCACCAGAACAGGCAAGCTCCTACGAGCAGTACTTC.

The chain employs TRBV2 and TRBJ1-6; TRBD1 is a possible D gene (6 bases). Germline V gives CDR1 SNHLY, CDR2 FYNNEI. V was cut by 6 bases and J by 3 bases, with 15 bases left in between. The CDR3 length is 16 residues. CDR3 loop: CASSHRENLYNSPLHF. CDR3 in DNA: TGTGCCAGCAGCCACAGGGAGAACCTCTATAATTCACCCCTCCACTTT.

For the CDR3, the DNA is TGCAGCGTTCCCGATGACGGACACACTGAAGCTTTCTTT. It encodes CSVPDDGHTEAFF. The V and J genes are TRBV29-1 and TRBJ1-1; D is unclear. Germline assignment: CDR1 SQVTM and CDR2 ANQGSEA. Trimming removed 5 bases from V and 3 bases from J, with 13 bases in between. This CDR3 has 13 residues.

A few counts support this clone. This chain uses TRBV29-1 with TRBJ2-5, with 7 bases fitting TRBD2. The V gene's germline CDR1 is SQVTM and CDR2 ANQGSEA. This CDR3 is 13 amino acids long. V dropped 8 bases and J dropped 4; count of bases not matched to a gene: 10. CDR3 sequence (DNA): TGCAGCTGCGGGAGAGGGGCCGCAGAGACCCAGTACTTC. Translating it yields CSCGRGAAETQYF.

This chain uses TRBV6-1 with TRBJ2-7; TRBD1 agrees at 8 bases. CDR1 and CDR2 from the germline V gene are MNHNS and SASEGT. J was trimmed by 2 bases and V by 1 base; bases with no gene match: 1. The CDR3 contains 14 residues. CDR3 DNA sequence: TGTGCCAGCAGTGAAGGACAGGGGACCTACGAGCAGTACTTC. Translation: CASSEGQGTYEQYF.

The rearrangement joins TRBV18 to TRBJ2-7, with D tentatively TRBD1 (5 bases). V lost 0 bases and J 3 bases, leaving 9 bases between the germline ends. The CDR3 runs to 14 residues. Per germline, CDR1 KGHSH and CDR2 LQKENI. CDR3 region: CASSPPTGYYEQYF. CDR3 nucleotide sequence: TGTGCCAGCTCACCACCAACAGGCTACTACGAGCAGTACTTC. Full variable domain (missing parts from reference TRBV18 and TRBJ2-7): NAGVMQNPRHLVRRRGQEARLRCSPMKGHSHVYWYRQLPEEGLKFMVYLQKENIIDESGMPKERFSAEFPKEGPSILRIQQVVRGDSAAYFCASSPPTGYYEQYFGPGTRLTVT.

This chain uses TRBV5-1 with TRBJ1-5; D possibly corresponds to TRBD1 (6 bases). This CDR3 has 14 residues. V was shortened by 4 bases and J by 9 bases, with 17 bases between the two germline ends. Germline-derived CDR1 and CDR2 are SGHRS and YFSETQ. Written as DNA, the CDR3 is TGCGCCAGCAGCGTGGACAGTCCCGCTGGGCCCCAGCATTTT. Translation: CASSVDSPAGPQHF.

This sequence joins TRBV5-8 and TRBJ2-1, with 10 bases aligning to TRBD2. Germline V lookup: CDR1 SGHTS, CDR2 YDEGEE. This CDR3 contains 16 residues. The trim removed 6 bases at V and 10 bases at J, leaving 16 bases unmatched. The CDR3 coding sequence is TGTGCCAGCAAGGGAGGGCGACTAGCGGGCCTTGACGAGCAGTTCTTC. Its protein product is CASKGGRLAGLDEQFF.

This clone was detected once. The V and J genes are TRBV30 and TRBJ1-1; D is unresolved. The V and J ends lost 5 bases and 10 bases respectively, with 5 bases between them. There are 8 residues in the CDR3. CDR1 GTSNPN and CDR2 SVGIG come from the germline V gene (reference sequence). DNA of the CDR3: TGTGCCTGGGATGGAGCTTTCTTT. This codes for CAWDGAFF.

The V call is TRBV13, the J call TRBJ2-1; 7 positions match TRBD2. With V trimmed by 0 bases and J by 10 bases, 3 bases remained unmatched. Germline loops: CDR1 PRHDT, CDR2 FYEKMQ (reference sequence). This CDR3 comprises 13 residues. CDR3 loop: CASSLGTSREQFF. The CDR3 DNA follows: TGTGCCAGCAGCTTAGGGACTAGCAGGGAGCAGTTCTTC.

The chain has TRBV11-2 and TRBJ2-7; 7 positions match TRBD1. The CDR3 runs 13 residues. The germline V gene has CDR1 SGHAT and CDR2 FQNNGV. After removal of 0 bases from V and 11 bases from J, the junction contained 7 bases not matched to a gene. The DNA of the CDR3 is TGTGCCAGCAGCTTAGATCTCGAGCAGGGGGAGTACTTC. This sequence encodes CASSLDLEQGEYF.